This T cell receptor beta chain was sequenced for a study of T cell repertoires in cytomegalovirus infection. Trimming pared 5 bases from V and 0 bases from J, leaving 22 bases between. The germline V gene encodes CDR1 MNHEY and CDR2 SMNVEV (reference sequence). The CDR3 runs 18 residues. This clonotype has only a few counts. Its antigen is not identified. TCRdb recomputed calls from the reads with MiXCR, one row per CDR3 protein. The table lists 160,000 or so distinct CDR3 sequences, roughly a fifth of them singletons, with roughly 25% in the top ten. This specimen was CD8+ T cells from cultured PBMCs, taken from culture after CMV antigen stimulation. The chain recombines TRBV27 with TRBJ1-1; a weak D match, TRBD1 (5 bases). The sequence was obtained from a human donor in good health (CMV status not recorded). Some clones in this sample may be carry-over from other donors' samples. DNA for the CDR3: TGTGCCAGCAGTCGAAGTCAGGGAGCCCTTGGCATGAACACTGAAGCTTTCTTT. Translation gives CASSRSQGALGMNTEAFF.